This record looks at one TCR beta chain sequence and its context. Clones were read by immunoSEQ multiplex PCR, and TCRdb kept only the in-frame ones, dropping some. The sample carries about 210,000 clones, 84% recorded once. V gave up 5 bases and J gave up 0 bases, with 9 bases separating them. CDR3 length equals 13 residues. Germline V lookup: CDR1 SGHNT, CDR2 YYREEE (reference sequence). These data originate in a study of blood T cell repertoires in COVID-19. This receptor was taken from a man between 50 and 59 years old with active or convalescent COVID-19. What was sequenced was peripheral blood. The chain uses TRBV5-4 and TRBJ2-7, with D possibly TRBD2 on 6 matching bases. The CDR3 nucleotides are TGTGCCAGCAGTGACGGGAGCTCCTACGAGCAGTACGTC. This encodes CASSDGSSYEQYV.